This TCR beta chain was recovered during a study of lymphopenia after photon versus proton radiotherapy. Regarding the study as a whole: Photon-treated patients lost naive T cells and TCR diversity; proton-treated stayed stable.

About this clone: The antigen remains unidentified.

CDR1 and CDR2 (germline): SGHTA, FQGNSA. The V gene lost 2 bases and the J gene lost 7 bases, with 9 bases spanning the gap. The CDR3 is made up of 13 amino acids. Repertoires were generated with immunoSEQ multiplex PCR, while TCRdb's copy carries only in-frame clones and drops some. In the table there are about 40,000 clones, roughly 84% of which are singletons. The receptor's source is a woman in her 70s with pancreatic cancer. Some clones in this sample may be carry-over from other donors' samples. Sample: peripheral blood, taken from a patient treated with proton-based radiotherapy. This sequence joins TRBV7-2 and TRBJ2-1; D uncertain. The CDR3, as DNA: TGTGCCAGCAGCTTACCCAGTATGAATGAGCAGTTCTTC. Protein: CASSLPSMNEQFF.